Listed below are T cell receptor beta chains from one sample, sequenced in a study of blood T cell repertoires in COVID-19. Produced via immunoSEQ multiplex PCR; TCRdb's table is partial and in-frame only. The sample lists approximately 290,000 clones; roughly 91% were seen once. Sequenced: peripheral blood. Receptors originate from a woman in her thirties with COVID-19, enrolled during active disease. Each CDR3 is given with its conserved first and last residue. D genes are given only for firm matches. Clone size is stated in some rows and not others, as once, few, many or a class when expanded.

clone size: .; D gene: .; V gene: TRBV28; J gene: TRBJ1-1; CDR3 protein: CASSEGTSNTEAFF; CDR3 DNA: TGTGCCAGCAGTGAGGGGACATCGAACACTGAAGCTTTCTTT
clone size: .; D gene: .; V gene: TRBV5-1; J gene: TRBJ1-1; CDR3 protein: CASTGIGKGTEAFF; CDR3 DNA: TGCGCCAGCACGGGGATAGGGAAGGGCACTGAAGCTTTCTTT
clone size: .; D gene: TRBD1; V gene: TRBV18; J gene: TRBJ2-7; CDR3 protein: CASSRQGSYEQYF; CDR3 DNA: TGTGCCAGCTCACGACAGGGGAGCTACGAGCAGTACTTC
clone size: .; D gene: .; V gene: TRBV28; J gene: TRBJ1-2; CDR3 protein: CASSLRGYGYTF; CDR3 DNA: TGTGCCAGCAGTTTAAGAGGCTATGGCTACACCTTC
clone size: .; D gene: .; V gene: TRBV9; J gene: TRBJ1-3; CDR3 protein: CASSVGTAGRGNTIYF; CDR3 DNA: TGTGCCAGCAGCGTAGGGACAGCGGGGCGTGGAAACACCATATATTTT
clone size: once; D gene: .; V gene: TRBV19; J gene: TRBJ2-2; CDR3 protein: CASRLNTGELFF; CDR3 DNA: TGTGCCAGTAGATTAAACACCGGGGAGCTGTTTTTT
clone size: .; D gene: TRBD1; V gene: TRBV6-5; J gene: TRBJ1-1; CDR3 protein: CASSYSKPGGSAFF; CDR3 DNA: TGTGCCAGCAGTTACTCGAAGCCAGGGGGCTCAGCTTTCTTT
clone size: .; D gene: .; V gene: TRBV5-1; J gene: TRBJ2-1; CDR3 protein: CASSPGSRYNEQFF; CDR3 DNA: TGCGCCAGCAGCCCAGGGTCGCGGTACAATGAGCAGTTCTTC
clone size: .; D gene: TRBD1; V gene: TRBV10-1; J gene: TRBJ1-1; CDR3 protein: CASKDRVSTTEAFF; CDR3 DNA: TGCGCCAGCAAGGACAGGGTTTCGACTACTGAAGCTTTCTTT
clone size: .; D gene: .; V gene: TRBV2; J gene: TRBJ1-3; CDR3 protein: CASSGRSSGNTIYF; CDR3 DNA: TGTGCCAGCAGTGGACGGAGCTCTGGAAACACCATATATTTT
clone size: .; D gene: TRBD1; V gene: TRBV2; J gene: TRBJ1-2; CDR3 protein: CASSEDRGVIEGYTF; CDR3 DNA: TGTGCCAGCAGTGAGGACAGGGGGGTAATAGAGGGCTACACCTTC
clone size: .; D gene: .; V gene: TRBV7-8; J gene: TRBJ1-2; CDR3 protein: CASSLGSPYGYTF; CDR3 DNA: TGTGCCAGCAGCTTAGGGAGCCCCTATGGCTACACCTTC
clone size: .; D gene: TRBD1; V gene: TRBV28; J gene: TRBJ2-7; CDR3 protein: CASSDGTGLSYEQYF; CDR3 DNA: TGTGCCAGCAGCGACGGGACAGGCCTCTCCTACGAGCAGTACTTC
clone size: .; D gene: TRBD2; V gene: TRBV4-2; J gene: TRBJ2-5; CDR3 protein: CASSQALAGVGETQYF; CDR3 DNA: TGTGCCAGCAGCCAAGCGTTAGCGGGGGTAGGTGAGACCCAGTACTTC
clone size: .; D gene: TRBD2; V gene: TRBV7-6; J gene: TRBJ2-5; CDR3 protein: CASSFLAGGQETQYF; CDR3 DNA: TGTGCCAGCAGCTTCCTAGCGGGGGGCCAGGAGACCCAGTACTTC
clone size: .; D gene: .; V gene: TRBV19; J gene: TRBJ2-5; CDR3 protein: CASSLRDYQETQYF; CDR3 DNA: TGTGCCAGTAGTCTCCGGGACTACCAAGAGACCCAGTACTTC
clone size: .; D gene: .; V gene: TRBV4-1; J gene: TRBJ2-1; CDR3 protein: CASSQEPGLGWHEQFF; CDR3 DNA: TGCGCCAGCAGCCAAGAACCGGGACTCGGTTGGCATGAGCAGTTCTTC
clone size: once; D gene: .; V gene: TRBV5-6; J gene: TRBJ1-4; CDR3 protein: CASSLNGLRGGEKLFF; CDR3 DNA: TGTGCCAGCAGCTTGAATGGTCTTCGCGGCGGAGAAAAACTGTTTTTT
clone size: .; D gene: .; V gene: TRBV4-2; J gene: TRBJ2-4; CDR3 protein: CASSPAETGGGNIQYF; CDR3 DNA: TGTGCCAGCAGCCCTGCCGAGACGGGGGGCGGGAACATTCAGTACTTC
clone size: .; D gene: .; V gene: TRBV7-8; J gene: TRBJ1-1; CDR3 protein: CASSPQGYTEAFF; CDR3 DNA: TGTGCCAGCAGCCCCCAGGGATATACTGAAGCTTTCTTT
clone size: .; D gene: .; V gene: TRBV4-1; J gene: TRBJ1-2; CDR3 protein: CASSQDGGGILYGYTF; CDR3 DNA: TGCGCCAGCAGCCAAGATGGCGGTGGAATCCTCTATGGCTACACCTTC
clone size: .; D gene: .; V gene: TRBV5-1; J gene: TRBJ2-5; CDR3 protein: CASSLFLQETQYF; CDR3 DNA: TGCGCCAGCAGCTTGTTTCTCCAAGAGACCCAGTACTTC
clone size: few; D gene: TRBD1; V gene: TRBV2; J gene: TRBJ1-4; CDR3 protein: CASSIQGLDGEKLFF; CDR3 DNA: TGTGCCAGCAGCATACAGGGGCTAGATGGTGAAAAACTGTTTTTT
clone size: .; D gene: .; V gene: TRBV5-1; J gene: TRBJ1-6; CDR3 protein: CASSLALASDNSPLHF; CDR3 DNA: TGCGCCAGCAGCTTGGCCTTGGCAAGTGATAATTCACCCCTCCACTTT
clone size: .; D gene: .; V gene: TRBV7-9; J gene: TRBJ2-3; CDR3 protein: CASSPLVGQESTDTQYF; CDR3 DNA: TGTGCCAGCAGCCCCCTAGTGGGACAAGAAAGCACAGATACGCAGTATTTT
clone size: .; D gene: .; V gene: TRBV3-1/TRBV3-2; J gene: TRBJ1-2; CDR3 protein: CASSQASLGYTF; CDR3 DNA: TGTGCCAGCAGCCAAGCCTCTTTAGGCTACACCTTC
clone size: .; D gene: TRBD2; V gene: TRBV7-9; J gene: TRBJ2-1; CDR3 protein: CASSDSGGPTYNEQFF; CDR3 DNA: TGTGCCAGCAGCGATAGCGGGGGACCTACCTACAATGAGCAGTTCTTC
clone size: .; D gene: .; V gene: TRBV6-4; J gene: TRBJ1-2; CDR3 protein: CASSDPGYGYTF; CDR3 DNA: TGTGCCAGCAGTGACCCGGGTTATGGCTACACCTTC
clone size: .; D gene: .; V gene: TRBV3-1/TRBV3-2; J gene: TRBJ1-4; CDR3 protein: CASSQGVWGANEKLFF; CDR3 DNA: TGTGCCAGCAGCCAAGGTGTTTGGGGCGCTAATGAAAAACTGTTTTTT
clone size: .; D gene: TRBD2; V gene: TRBV5-1; J gene: TRBJ2-3; CDR3 protein: CASSLQRGLVNTDTQYF; CDR3 DNA: TGCGCCAGCAGCTTGCAGCGGGGGTTAGTTAACACAGATACGCAGTATTTT
clone size: .; D gene: .; V gene: TRBV2; J gene: TRBJ1-2; CDR3 protein: CASAGLGDGYTF; CDR3 DNA: TGTGCCAGCGCCGGGCTGGGAGATGGCTACACCTTC
clone size: .; D gene: .; V gene: TRBV20-1; J gene: TRBJ1-5; CDR3 protein: CSASSQGMGYQPQHF; CDR3 DNA: TGCAGTGCTAGTTCCCAGGGGATGGGCTATCAGCCCCAGCATTTT
clone size: few; D gene: .; V gene: TRBV6-5; J gene: TRBJ2-7; CDR3 protein: CASSQGPTGAYEQYF; CDR3 DNA: TGTGCCAGCAGTCAGGGCCCAACGGGGGCCTACGAGCAGTACTTC
clone size: .; D gene: .; V gene: TRBV5-1; J gene: TRBJ2-3; CDR3 protein: CASSLSPGGTDTQYF; CDR3 DNA: TGCGCCAGCAGCTTGAGTCCAGGGGGCACAGATACGCAGTATTTT
clone size: .; D gene: .; V gene: TRBV3-1/TRBV3-2; J gene: TRBJ1-2; CDR3 protein: CASSLRTGYGYTF; CDR3 DNA: TGTGCCAGCAGCCTCCGAACAGGTTATGGCTACACCTTC
clone size: .; D gene: .; V gene: TRBV19; J gene: TRBJ1-1; CDR3 protein: CASSSTGGTTEAFF; CDR3 DNA: TGTGCCAGTAGTTCGACCGGGGGAACCACTGAAGCTTTCTTT
clone size: .; D gene: TRBD2; V gene: TRBV6-5; J gene: TRBJ2-5; CDR3 protein: CASSNGLAGIETQYF; CDR3 DNA: TGTGCCAGCAGTAACGGACTAGCGGGGATAGAGACCCAGTACTTC
clone size: once; D gene: .; V gene: TRBV18; J gene: TRBJ2-3; CDR3 protein: CASSPLGGRGTDTQYF; CDR3 DNA: TGTGCCAGCTCACCACTCGGGGGGCGCGGCACAGATACGCAGTATTTT
clone size: .; D gene: .; V gene: TRBV27; J gene: TRBJ1-5; CDR3 protein: CASSLVYMQPQHF; CDR3 DNA: TGTGCCAGCAGTTTAGTATATATGCAGCCCCAGCATTTT
clone size: .; D gene: TRBD2; V gene: TRBV7-9; J gene: TRBJ2-7; CDR3 protein: CASSLAAAGGGDYEQYF; CDR3 DNA: TGTGCCAGCAGCTTAGCCGCCGCCGGGGGGGGTGACTACGAGCAGTACTTC
clone size: .; D gene: .; V gene: TRBV12-3/TRBV12-4; J gene: TRBJ2-1; CDR3 protein: CASSLEVWGEQFF; CDR3 DNA: TGTGCCAGCAGTTTGGAGGTCTGGGGTGAGCAGTTCTTC
clone size: .; D gene: .; V gene: TRBV11-3; J gene: TRBJ1-1; CDR3 protein: CASSLAEYTEAFF; CDR3 DNA: TGTGCCAGCAGCTTAGCTGAGTACACTGAAGCTTTCTTT
clone size: few; D gene: TRBD1; V gene: TRBV7-9; J gene: TRBJ1-2; CDR3 protein: CASSSTGDGYTF; CDR3 DNA: TGTGCCAGCAGCTCGACAGGGGATGGCTACACCTTC
clone size: .; D gene: .; V gene: TRBV6-5; J gene: TRBJ1-1; CDR3 protein: CASSQGGAGGEAFF; CDR3 DNA: TGTGCCAGCAGCCAAGGGGGGGCCGGAGGTGAAGCTTTCTTT
clone size: .; D gene: TRBD1; V gene: TRBV19; J gene: TRBJ2-7; CDR3 protein: CATRGQGVSEQYF; CDR3 DNA: TGTGCCACCCGCGGACAGGGGGTTTCGGAGCAGTACTTC
clone size: .; D gene: .; V gene: TRBV5-4; J gene: TRBJ2-7; CDR3 protein: CASSSRSQGGYEQYF; CDR3 DNA: TGTGCCAGCAGCTCCCGTTCCCAGGGTGGATACGAGCAGTACTTC
clone size: .; D gene: TRBD1; V gene: TRBV28; J gene: TRBJ2-4; CDR3 protein: CASSPIGQGPVGNIQYF; CDR3 DNA: TGTGCCAGCAGCCCGATAGGACAGGGGCCCGTAGGGAACATTCAGTACTTC
clone size: .; D gene: TRBD1; V gene: TRBV5-1; J gene: TRBJ1-6; CDR3 protein: CASSFQGVNSPLHF; CDR3 DNA: TGCGCCAGCAGCTTTCAGGGGGTTAATTCACCCCTCCACTTT
clone size: .; D gene: TRBD2; V gene: TRBV5-1; J gene: TRBJ2-1; CDR3 protein: CASTLNPPGGGMDEQFF; CDR3 DNA: TGCGCCAGCACGCTCAACCCCCCCGGGGGGGGTATGGATGAGCAGTTCTTC
clone size: .; D gene: TRBD1; V gene: TRBV11-1; J gene: TRBJ1-1; CDR3 protein: CASSRGGANTEAFF; CDR3 DNA: TGTGCCAGCAGCCGAGGGGGCGCGAACACTGAAGCTTTCTTT